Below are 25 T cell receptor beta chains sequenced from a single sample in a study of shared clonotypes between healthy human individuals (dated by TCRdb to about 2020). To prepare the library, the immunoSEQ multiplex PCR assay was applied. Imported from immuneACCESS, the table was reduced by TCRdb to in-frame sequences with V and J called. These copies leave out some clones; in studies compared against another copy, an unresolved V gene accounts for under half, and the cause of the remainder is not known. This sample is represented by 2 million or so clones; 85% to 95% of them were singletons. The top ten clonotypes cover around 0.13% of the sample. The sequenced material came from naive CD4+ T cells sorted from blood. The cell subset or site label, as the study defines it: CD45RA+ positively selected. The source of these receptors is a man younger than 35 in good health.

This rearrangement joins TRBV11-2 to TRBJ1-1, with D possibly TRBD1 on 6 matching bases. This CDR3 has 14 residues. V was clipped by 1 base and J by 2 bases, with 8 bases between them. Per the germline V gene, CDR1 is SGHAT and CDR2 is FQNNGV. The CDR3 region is CASSLVQGNTEAFF. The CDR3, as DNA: TGTGCCAGCAGCTTAGTACAGGGAAACACTGAAGCTTTCTTT.

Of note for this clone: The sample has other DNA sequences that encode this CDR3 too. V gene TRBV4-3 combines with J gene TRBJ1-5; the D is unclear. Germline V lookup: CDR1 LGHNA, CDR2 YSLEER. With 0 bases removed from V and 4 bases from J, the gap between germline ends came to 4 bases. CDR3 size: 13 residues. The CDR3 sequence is CASSQENNQPQHF. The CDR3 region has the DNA TGCGCCAGCAGCCAAGAGAATAATCAGCCCCAGCATTTT.

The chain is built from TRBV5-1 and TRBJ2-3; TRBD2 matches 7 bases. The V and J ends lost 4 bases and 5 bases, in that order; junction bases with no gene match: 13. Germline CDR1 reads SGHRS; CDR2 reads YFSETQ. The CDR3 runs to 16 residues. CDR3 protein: CASSPGGGVFKDTQYF. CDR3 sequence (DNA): TGCGCCAGCAGCCCTGGTGGGGGGGTTTTCAAAGATACGCAGTATTTT. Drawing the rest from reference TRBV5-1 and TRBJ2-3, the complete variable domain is KAGVTQTPRYLIKTRGQQVTLSCSPISGHRSVSWYQQTPGQGLQFLFEYFSETQRNKGNFPGRFSGRQFSNSRSEMNVSTLELGDSALYLCASSPGGGVFKDTQYFGPGTRLTVL.

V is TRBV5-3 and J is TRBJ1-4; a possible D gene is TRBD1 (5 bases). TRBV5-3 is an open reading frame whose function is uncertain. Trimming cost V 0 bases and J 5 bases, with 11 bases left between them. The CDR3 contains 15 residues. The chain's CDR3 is CARSLVDRENEKLFF. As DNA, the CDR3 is TGTGCCAGAAGCTTGGTAGACAGAGAGAATGAAAAACTGTTTTTT.

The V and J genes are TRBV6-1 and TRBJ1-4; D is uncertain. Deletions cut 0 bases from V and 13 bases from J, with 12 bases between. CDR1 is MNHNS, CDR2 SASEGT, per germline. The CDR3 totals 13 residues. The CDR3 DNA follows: TGTGCCAGCAGTGAAGCAATAGTGCCGGGACTGTTTTTT. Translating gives CASSEAIVPGLFF.

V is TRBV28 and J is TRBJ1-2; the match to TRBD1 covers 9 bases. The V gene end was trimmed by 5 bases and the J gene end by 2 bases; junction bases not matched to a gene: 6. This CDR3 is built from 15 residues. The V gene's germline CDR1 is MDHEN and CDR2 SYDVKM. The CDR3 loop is CASSPRTGENYGYTF. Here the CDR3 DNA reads TGTGCCAGCAGTCCCCGGACAGGGGAAAACTATGGCTACACCTTC.

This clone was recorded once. CDR3 protein: CASSPTSGHTDTQYF. The CDR3 nucleotides read TGTGCCAGTAGTCCAACTAGCGGACACACAGATACGCAGTATTTT. J is TRBJ2-3 and V is TRBV19; TRBD2 aligns across 8 bases. This CDR3 spans 15 amino acids. Germline V gives CDR1 LNHDA, CDR2 SQIVND (reference sequence). V lost 5 bases and J lost 2; bases outside the gene matches: 6.

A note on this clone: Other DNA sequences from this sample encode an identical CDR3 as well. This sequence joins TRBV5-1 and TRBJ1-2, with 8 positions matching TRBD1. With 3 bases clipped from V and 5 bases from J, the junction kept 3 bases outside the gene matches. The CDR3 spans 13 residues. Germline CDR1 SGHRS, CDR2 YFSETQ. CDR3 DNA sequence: TGCGCCAGCAGCTCGGACAGGGAATATGGCTACACCTTC. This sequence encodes CASSSDREYGYTF.

In nucleotides, the CDR3 is TGTGCCAGCAGCGTAGGGGATCACAATCAGCCCCAGCATTTT. It is translated as CASSVGDHNQPQHF. The chain joins TRBV9 to TRBJ1-5; no clear D. This CDR3 has 14 residues. Germline values: CDR1 SGDLS, CDR2 YYNGEE. Trimming pared 0 bases from V and 3 bases from J, leaving 7 bases between.

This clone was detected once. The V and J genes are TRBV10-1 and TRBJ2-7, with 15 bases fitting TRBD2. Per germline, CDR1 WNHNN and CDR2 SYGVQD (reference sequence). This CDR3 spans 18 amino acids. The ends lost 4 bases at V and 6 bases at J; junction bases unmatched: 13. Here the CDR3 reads CASSGIAGPGLAGGEQYF. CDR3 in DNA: TGCGCCAGCAGTGGGATCGCTGGTCCGGGACTAGCGGGAGGCGAGCAGTACTTC.

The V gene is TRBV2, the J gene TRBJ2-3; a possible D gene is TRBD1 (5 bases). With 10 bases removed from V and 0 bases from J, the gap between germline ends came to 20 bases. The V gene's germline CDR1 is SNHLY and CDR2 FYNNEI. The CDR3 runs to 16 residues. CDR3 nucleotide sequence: TGTGCCACAGCTGGACAACCCCTAACTAGCACAGATACGCAGTATTTT. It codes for CATAGQPLTSTDTQYF.

The CDR3 DNA reads TGTGCCAGCAGCAGAAACAGGGGAAAAAAGGGCACAGATACGCAGTATTTT. This gives the protein CASSRNRGKKGTDTQYF. V is TRBV5-6 and J is TRBJ2-3, with 7 bases lining up with TRBD1. CDR3 length equals 17 residues. Germline V lookup: CDR1 SGHDT, CDR2 YYEEEE. Trimming at V came to 4 bases and at J to 1 base, leaving 12 bases not matched to a gene. Using reference TRBV5-6 and TRBJ2-3 for the parts outside the CDR3, the full variable domain is DAGVTQSPTHLIKTRGQQVTLRCSPKSGHDTVSWYQQALGQGPQFIFQYYEEEERQRGNFPDRFSGHQFPNYSSELNVNALLLGDSALYLCASSRNRGKKGTDTQYFGPGTRLTVL.

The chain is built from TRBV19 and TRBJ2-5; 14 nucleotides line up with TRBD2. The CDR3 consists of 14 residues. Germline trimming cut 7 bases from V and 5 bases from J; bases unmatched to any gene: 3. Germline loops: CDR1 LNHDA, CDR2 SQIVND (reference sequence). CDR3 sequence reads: CASTRTSGRETQYF. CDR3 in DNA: TGTGCCAGTACCCGGACTAGCGGGAGGGAGACCCAGTACTTC.

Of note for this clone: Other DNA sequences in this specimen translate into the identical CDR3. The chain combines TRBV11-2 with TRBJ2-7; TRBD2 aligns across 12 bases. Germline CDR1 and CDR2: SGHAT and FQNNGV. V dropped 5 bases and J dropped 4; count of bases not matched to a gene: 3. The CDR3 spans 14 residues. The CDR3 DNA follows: TGTGCCAGCAGCCTTGGACTAGCGGGGTACGAGCAGTACTTC. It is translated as CASSLGLAGYEQYF.

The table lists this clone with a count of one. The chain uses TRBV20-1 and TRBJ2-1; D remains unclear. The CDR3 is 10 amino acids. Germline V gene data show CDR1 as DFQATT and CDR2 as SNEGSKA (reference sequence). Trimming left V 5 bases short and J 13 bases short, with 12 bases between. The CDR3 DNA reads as TGCAGTGCTTGGACCCAGGACCAGTTCTTC. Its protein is CSAWTQDQFF.

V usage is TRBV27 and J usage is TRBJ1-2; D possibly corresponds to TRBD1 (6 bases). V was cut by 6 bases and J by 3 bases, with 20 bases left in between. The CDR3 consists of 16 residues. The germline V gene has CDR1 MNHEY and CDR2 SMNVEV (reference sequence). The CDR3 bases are TGTGCCAGCAGCCCGTCCGGGACAAAAAGGGACTATGGCTACACCTTC. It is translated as CASSPSGTKRDYGYTF.

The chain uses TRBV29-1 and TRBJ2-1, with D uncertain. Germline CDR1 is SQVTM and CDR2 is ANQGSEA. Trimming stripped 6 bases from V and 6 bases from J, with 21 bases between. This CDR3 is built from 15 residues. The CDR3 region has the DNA TGCAGCGTCCTTTACGATCTAGACCGCGGCAATGAGCAGTTCTTC. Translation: CSVLYDLDRGNEQFF.

This CDR3 reads CASSTTGINEKLFF. In nucleotides, the CDR3 is TGTGCCAGCAGTACCACAGGGATTAATGAAAAACTGTTTTTT. This chain connects TRBV28 to TRBJ1-4, with TRBD1 as a possible D gene (6 bases). The CDR3 contains 14 residues. Trimming left V 5 bases short and J 4 bases short, with 11 bases between. Germline V gene lookup returns CDR1 MDHEN and CDR2 SYDVKM.

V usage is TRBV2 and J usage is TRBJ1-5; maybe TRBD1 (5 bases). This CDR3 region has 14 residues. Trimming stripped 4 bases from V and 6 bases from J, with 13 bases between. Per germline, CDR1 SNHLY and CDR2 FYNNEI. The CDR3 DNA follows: TGTGCCAGCAGTGCGGAGGGGACGCCTCAGCCCCAGCATTTT. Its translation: CASSAEGTPQPQHF.

CDR3 coding DNA: TGTGCCAGCAGGGTTAGGGGGACAGGCTGGTACGAGCAGTACTTC. It translates to CASRVRGTGWYEQYF. The chain links TRBV6-1 to TRBJ2-7; TRBD1 matches 8 bases. With V trimmed by 6 bases and J by 4 bases, 11 bases remained unmatched. The CDR3 spans 15 residues. CDR1 is MNHNS and CDR2 is SASEGT in the germline V gene.

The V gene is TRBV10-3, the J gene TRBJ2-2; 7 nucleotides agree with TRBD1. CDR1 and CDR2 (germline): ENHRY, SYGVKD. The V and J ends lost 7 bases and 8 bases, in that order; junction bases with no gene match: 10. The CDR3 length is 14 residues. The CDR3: CAITDNRGWGELFF. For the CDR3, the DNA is TGTGCCATCACCGACAACAGGGGATGGGGGGAGCTGTTTTTT.

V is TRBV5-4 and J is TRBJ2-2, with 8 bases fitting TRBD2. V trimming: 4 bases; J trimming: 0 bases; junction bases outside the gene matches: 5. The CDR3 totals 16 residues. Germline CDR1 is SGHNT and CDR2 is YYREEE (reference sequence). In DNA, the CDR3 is TGTGCCAGCAGCCCACGTAGCGGGACGAACACCGGGGAGCTGTTTTTT. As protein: CASSPRSGTNTGELFF.

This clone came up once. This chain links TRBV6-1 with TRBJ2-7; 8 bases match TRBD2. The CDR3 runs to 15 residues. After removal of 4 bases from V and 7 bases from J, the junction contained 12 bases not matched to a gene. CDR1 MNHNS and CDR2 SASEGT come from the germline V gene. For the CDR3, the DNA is TGTGCCAGCAGTGTAACTAGCGGTTTGGCGGGAGAGCAGTACTTC. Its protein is CASSVTSGLAGEQYF.

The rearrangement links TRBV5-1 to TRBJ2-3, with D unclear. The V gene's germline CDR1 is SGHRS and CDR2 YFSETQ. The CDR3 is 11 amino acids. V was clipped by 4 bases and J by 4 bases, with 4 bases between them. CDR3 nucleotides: TGCGCCAGCAGCCAGTCAGATACGCAGTATTTT. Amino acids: CASSQSDTQYF.

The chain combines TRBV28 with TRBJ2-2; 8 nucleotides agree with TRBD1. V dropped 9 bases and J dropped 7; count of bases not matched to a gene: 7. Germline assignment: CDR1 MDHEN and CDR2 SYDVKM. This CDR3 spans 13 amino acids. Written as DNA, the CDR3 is TGTGCCAGTCGCAGGGGGCTGAACGGGGAGCTGTTTTTT. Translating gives CASRRGLNGELFF. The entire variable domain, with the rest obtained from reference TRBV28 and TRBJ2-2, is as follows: DVKVTQSSRYLVKRTGEKVFLECVQDMDHENMFWYRQDPGLGLRLIYFSYDVKMKEKGDIPEGYSVSREKKERFSLILESASTNQTSMYLCASRRGLNGELFFGEGSRLTVL.